This TCR beta chain was sequenced in a study of shared clonotypes between healthy human individuals. From CD4+ cells came CD45RA+ naive and CD45RA-negative memory subsets. TCRdb's table, derived via immunoSEQ multiplex PCR, lists solely in-frame clones and lacks some. Here the sample spans some 1,100,000 clones, 78% being singletons. The V gene lost 3 bases and the J gene lost 7 bases, with 6 bases spanning the gap. The CDR3 runs to 11 residues. Germline lookup yields CDR1 SGHDT and CDR2 YYEEEE. General observations from the study: In general, naive subsets displayed greater estimated richness than memory subsets did.

Comment on this clone: The antigen is unknown.

Sequencing was performed on memory CD4+ T cells from PBMCs. The subset denotes: CD45RA-negative fraction. This sequence joins TRBV5-6 and TRBJ2-3, with unresolved D. The sequence derives from a man aged 18-30 years in good health. Some clones in this sample may be carry-over from other donors' samples. CDR3 sequence (DNA): TGTGCCAGCAGCTCCGGATATACGCAGTATTTT. Translated, it gives CASSSGYTQYF. Complete variable domain (other parts from reference TRBV5-6 and TRBJ2-3): DAGVTQSPTHLIKTRGQQVTLRCSPKSGHDTVSWYQQALGQGPQFIFQYYEEEERQRGNFPDRFSGHQFPNYSSELNVNALLLGDSALYLCASSSGYTQYFGPGTRLTVL.